This T cell receptor beta chain was sequenced in a study of T cells in Graves' hyperthyroidism and ophthalmopathy. Study-wide results and limits: Also found in blood were most expanded thyroid clonotypes above 0.001.

This clonotype was recorded a few times. Its specificity is unknown. TCR beta CDR3 regions were amplified from RNA transcripts. A first-round RT-PCR of the TCR CDR3 used the HTBI primer set. TCRdb re-analysed the multiplex PCR reads in MiXCR, keeping a single row per CDR3 protein. In the table there are about 640,000 distinct CDR3 sequences, 45% of which are singletons. Clinical symptoms, serum thyroxine and TRAb, thyroid ultrasound and orbital computed tomography together formed the diagnostic basis. The V and J ends lost 4 bases and 7 bases, in that order; junction bases with no gene match: 11. The CDR3 extends over 15 amino acids. In germline, CDR1 is SGHRS, CDR2 YFSETQ.

The V and J genes are TRBV5-1 and TRBJ1-2; TRBD1 aligns across 9 bases. The sequence came from an adult man with Graves' disease, either hyperthyroidism or ophthalmopathy (not recorded which). The sequencing sample was made of peripheral blood or thyroid tissue (not recorded which). The CDR3 reads CASSPGDRDGSGYTF. In nucleotides, the CDR3 is TGCGCCAGCAGCCCCGGGGACAGGGATGGCAGTGGCTACACCTTC.